This is a list of T cell receptor beta chains from one sample in a study of cytomegalovirus exposure and HLA in healthy donors. Here immunoSEQ multiplex PCR was the method, and the copy in TCRdb shows in-frame clones only, minus some. This table has approximately 230,000 clones, about 90% appearing once. The sequencing sample was made of PBMCs. The receptor source for this set is a man younger than 35 in good health and CMV-seropositive. The CDR3 runs from the conserved cysteine through the conserved F or W. D genes are given only for firm matches. The size field is filled for only some rows; it gives once, few, many or a size class.

J gene | clone size | D gene | V gene | CDR3 protein | CDR3 DNA
TRBJ2-1 | . | . | TRBV27 | CASSFGEQAEQFF | TGTGCCAGCAGTTTCGGTGAACAGGCTGAGCAGTTCTTC
TRBJ1-1 | . | . | TRBV5-4 | CASSLWANTEAFF | TGTGCCAGCAGCTTGTGGGCAAACACTGAAGCTTTCTTT
TRBJ1-5 | . | . | TRBV2 | CASSEWGGENQPQHF | TGTGCCAGCAGTGAATGGGGGGGGGAGAATCAGCCCCAGCATTTT
TRBJ2-1 | . | . | TRBV6-6 | CASSYSKQGGEQFF | TGTGCCAGCAGTTACTCGAAGCAGGGGGGGGAGCAGTTCTTC
TRBJ2-4 | . | . | TRBV30 | CAWSPSPFSRAKNIQYF | TGTGCCTGGAGTCCCTCCCCCTTTAGCAGGGCCAAAAACATTCAGTACTTC
TRBJ2-3 | . | . | TRBV7-9 | CASSLSIAGDTQYF | TGTGCCAGCAGCTTAAGTATCGCGGGAGATACGCAGTATTTT
TRBJ2-3 | once | . | TRBV11-2 | CASSYLYGPQVTDTQYF | TGTGCCAGCAGCTATTTATACGGGCCTCAGGTTACAGATACGCAGTATTTT
TRBJ2-7 | . | . | TRBV27 | CASSHGTRGEQYF | TGTGCCAGCAGTCACGGGACTCGGGGAGAGCAGTACTTC
TRBJ2-7 | . | TRBD2 | TRBV5-1 | CASSLTSVRHEQYF | TGCGCCAGCAGCTTGACTAGCGTACGGCACGAGCAGTACTTC
TRBJ2-7 | . | TRBD2 | TRBV7-6 | CASSLAGTSYEQYF | TGTGCCAGCAGCTTAGCCGGGACTAGCTACGAGCAGTACTTC
TRBJ2-4 | . | TRBD2 | TRBV10-3 | CAISESGLAGQYF | TGTGCCATCAGTGAGTCCGGACTAGCGGGTCAGTACTTC
TRBJ2-7 | . | . | TRBV30 | CACDTGDWGEQYF | TGTGCCTGCGACACAGGGGACTGGGGTGAGCAGTACTTC
TRBJ1-1 | once | TRBD1 | TRBV5-1 | CASSPGQRIEAFF | TGCGCCAGCAGCCCGGGACAGAGAATTGAAGCTTTCTTT
TRBJ2-7 | . | . | TRBV19 | CASSIGVDRFYEQYF | TGTGCCAGTAGTATAGGGGTCGACCGATTCTACGAGCAGTACTTC
TRBJ1-2 | . | TRBD1 | TRBV5-4 | CASSLGTGERYGYTF | TGTGCCAGCAGCTTAGGGACAGGGGAGCGCTATGGCTACACCTTC
TRBJ2-1 | . | TRBD2 | TRBV28 | CASSLAGEVGDEQFF | TGTGCCAGCAGTCTAGCGGGAGAGGTAGGAGATGAGCAGTTCTTC
TRBJ2-7 | . | TRBD2 | TRBV5-1 | CASSLSLAGDYEQYF | TGCGCCAGCAGCTTGAGTCTAGCGGGAGATTACGAGCAGTACTTC
TRBJ2-3 | . | . | TRBV7-9 | CASTPGSLQYF | TGTGCCAGCACCCCCGGGTCCCTACAGTATTTT
TRBJ1-1 | . | . | TRBV6-5 | CASSYPGRNTEAFF | TGTGCCAGCAGTTATCCAGGGCGTAACACTGAAGCTTTCTTT
TRBJ1-2 | . | . | TRBV7-9 | CASAHWGGSNNYGYTF | TGTGCCAGCGCCCACTGGGGGGGCTCGAATAACTATGGCTACACCTTC
TRBJ1-2 | once | TRBD1 | TRBV5-6 | CASSLVAGGLYGYTF | TGTGCCAGCAGCTTGGTCGCAGGGGGCCTCTATGGCTACACCTTC
TRBJ1-2 | . | . | TRBV28 | CASSSSSGQDYGYTF | TGTGCCAGCAGCTCCAGTAGTGGCCAGGACTATGGCTACACCTTC
TRBJ1-2 | . | . | TRBV5-1 | CASSLEGGVWGYTF | TGCGCCAGCAGCTTGGAGGGGGGAGTCTGGGGCTACACCTTC
TRBJ1-1 | . | . | TRBV5-1 | CASSHLLGELNTEAFF | TGCGCCAGCAGTCACCTTCTTGGCGAATTGAACACTGAAGCTTTCTTT
TRBJ1-1 | . | . | TRBV11-2 | CASSLASVSVLNTEAFF | TGTGCCAGCAGCTTAGCAAGTGTGTCAGTATTGAACACTGAAGCTTTCTTT
TRBJ1-2 | . | . | TRBV30 | CAWRGGGQGPKGYTF | TGTGCCTGGAGGGGTGGTGGGCAGGGCCCGAAGGGCTACACCTTC
TRBJ2-6 | . | TRBD1 | TRBV2 | CASSGTASGGANVLTF | TGTGCCAGCAGCGGGACAGCCTCCGGTGGGGCCAACGTCCTGACTTTC
TRBJ1-1 | . | . | TRBV4-3 | CASSQDLTSWNTEAFF | TGCGCCAGCAGCCAAGATCTAACCTCATGGAACACTGAAGCTTTCTTT
TRBJ1-4 | . | TRBD1 | TRBV5-1 | CASSSGQGYEKLFF | TGCGCCAGCAGCTCGGGACAGGGTTATGAAAAACTGTTTTTT
TRBJ1-1 | . | . | TRBV2 | CASRGKADTEAFF | TGTGCCAGCAGGGGGAAAGCGGACACTGAAGCTTTCTTT
TRBJ1-2 | . | . | TRBV18 | CASSPQGIFYGYTF | TGTGCCAGCTCACCACAGGGGATCTTCTATGGCTACACCTTC
TRBJ2-7 | . | . | TRBV28 | CASSLTQEVSYEQYF | TGTGCCAGCAGTTTAACACAGGAGGTCTCCTACGAGCAGTACTTC
TRBJ2-4 | . | . | TRBV6-4 | CASFTRFWNIQYF | TGTGCCAGTTTCACCCGTTTTTGGAACATTCAGTACTTC
TRBJ1-5 | . | . | TRBV11-2 | CASSWGAGGVNQPQHF | TGTGCCAGCAGCTGGGGGGCTGGCGGGGTCAATCAGCCCCAGCATTTT
TRBJ2-2 | . | . | TRBV9 | CASSALPAAGELFF | TGTGCCAGCAGCGCCTTACCCGCAGCCGGGGAGCTGTTTTTT
TRBJ2-7 | . | . | TRBV4-2 | CASSQVSVSYEQYF | TGTGCCAGCAGCCAAGTTTCAGTCTCCTACGAGCAGTACTTC
TRBJ2-5 | . | TRBD2 | TRBV5-4 | CASSLGLAGFSETQYF | TGTGCCAGCAGCTTGGGACTAGCGGGATTCTCAGAGACCCAGTACTTC
TRBJ2-7 | . | . | TRBV27 | CASSSGLTSFAQYF | TGTGCCAGCAGTTCTGGACTCACCTCCTTCGCGCAGTACTTC
TRBJ2-7 | . | . | TRBV5-6 | CASSLGSSYEQYF | TGTGCCAGCAGCTTGGGCAGCTCCTACGAGCAGTACTTC
TRBJ2-7 | . | TRBD1 | TRBV7-2 | CASSPRQGAYEQYF | TGTGCCAGCAGCCCCCGACAGGGGGCATACGAGCAGTACTTC
TRBJ2-4 | . | . | TRBV7-2 | CASWDLAKNIQYF | TGTGCCAGTTGGGACCTAGCCAAAAACATTCAGTACTTC
TRBJ1-1 | . | . | TRBV5-1 | CASSAIAQVDTEAFF | TGCGCCAGCAGCGCCATCGCCCAGGTAGACACTGAAGCTTTCTTT
TRBJ1-1 | . | . | TRBV6-1 | CASRDNLNTEAFF | TGTGCCAGCAGGGACAACTTGAACACTGAAGCTTTCTTT
TRBJ2-7 | . | TRBD1 | TRBV18 | CASSSPGTGAYEQYF | TGTGCCAGCTCATCGCCCGGGACAGGGGCCTACGAGCAGTACTTC
TRBJ2-7 | . | . | TRBV2 | CASSEAWELGTYEQYF | TGTGCCAGCAGTGAAGCGTGGGAGCTGGGGACCTACGAGCAGTACTTC
TRBJ2-7 | . | . | TRBV9 | CASSVGVGNYEQYF | TGTGCCAGCAGCGTAGGGGTTGGGAACTACGAGCAGTACTTC
TRBJ2-7 | once | . | TRBV27 | CASSLGRSMGEQYF | TGTGCCAGCTCCCTGGGACGGTCTATGGGCGAGCAGTACTTC
TRBJ1-1 | . | TRBD1 | TRBV11-2 | CASSLKGTGVRTEAFF | TGTGCCAGCAGCTTGAAGGGGACAGGGGTACGGACTGAAGCTTTCTTT
TRBJ1-2 | few | TRBD1 | TRBV6-6 | CASSQIGQGYGYTF | TGTGCCAGCAGTCAAATAGGACAGGGCTATGGCTACACCTTC
TRBJ1-5 | . | TRBD1 | TRBV6-6 | CASSYSTGGNFQPQHF | TGTGCCAGCAGTTACTCAACAGGGGGAAATTTTCAGCCCCAGCATTTT
TRBJ2-5 | . | . | TRBV5-1 | CASSFFSRVQETQYF | TGCGCCAGCAGCTTTTTCTCGAGGGTACAAGAGACCCAGTACTTC
TRBJ1-2 | . | . | TRBV15 | CATSRDTGGRGYGYTF | TGTGCCACCAGCAGAGATACGGGGGGTCGGGGCTATGGCTACACCTTC